The T cell receptor (beta chain) described here comes from a study of blood T cell repertoires in COVID-19. The overall study: Italy, Spain and the United States were the sources of the convalescent and acute COVID-19 samples. The analysed material was cDNA or gDNA that came from T cells, B-cell-depleted T cells, or PBMCs.

Original processing notes: It was from reference gene primer amplification that nucleated cell counts were estimated. Produced via immunoSEQ multiplex PCR; TCRdb's table is partial and in-frame only. V, J and clone size reflect that table, while D and trimming were determined from the DNA. This table holds about 210,000 clones, over 75% found once. The germline CDR1 and CDR2 sequences are MNHEY and SVGAGI. CDR3 size: 15 residues. After removal of 6 bases from V and 7 bases from J, the junction contained 10 bases not matched to a gene. The J gene is TRBJ1-5, the V gene TRBV6-5; 9 bases fit TRBD1. This TCR was recovered from a woman between 35 and 50 years old with acute or convalescent COVID-19. Source material: peripheral blood. The DNA of the CDR3 is TGTGCCAGCAGACGCACCCGGGACAGGGTCCAGCCCCAGCATTTT. This encodes CASRRTRDRVQPQHF.